This TCR beta chain was sequenced in a study of cytomegalovirus exposure and HLA in healthy donors. Produced via immunoSEQ multiplex PCR; TCRdb's table is partial and in-frame only. There are roughly 250,000 clones in the sample; around 88% occur only once, and 1% to 1.5% lies in the top ten. This CDR3 contains 14 residues. Trimming took 7 bases from V and 3 from J; bases not matched to a gene: 7. In germline, CDR1 is SNHLY, CDR2 FYNNEI. On this clone itself: Its cognate antigen is unknown.

Points from the study as a whole: The study flagged some 170 TCR beta chains as cytomegalovirus-associated.

The specimen was PBMCs. This receptor was obtained from a woman in her twenties or thirties in good health and CMV-seropositive. This sequence joins TRBV2 and TRBJ2-7, with TRBD1 identical over 9 bases. The CDR3 here is CASTRGTGLYEQYF. The CDR3 DNA follows: TGTGCCAGCACAAGGGGGACAGGGCTCTACGAGCAGTACTTC.